This T cell receptor beta chain is from a study of blood T cell repertoires in COVID-19. Overall study: From the United States, Italy and Spain came samples of acute and convalescent COVID-19.

The data were produced by immunoSEQ multiplex PCR, yet TCRdb's version contains in-frame clones alone and is incomplete. The table has approximately 240,000 clones, around 80% seen once. Germline CDR1 reads SEHNR; CDR2 reads FQNEAQ (reference sequence). This CDR3 spans 15 amino acids. V trimming: 1 base; J trimming: 3 bases; junction bases outside the gene matches: 5. This sequence joins TRBV7-9 and TRBJ1-1; TRBD1 matches 7 bases. This clonotype was obtained from a human donor in a cohort sampled during active COVID-19. Specimen: peripheral blood. The CDR3 here is CASSLGEGADTEAFF. The CDR3 DNA reads TGTGCCAGCAGCTTAGGAGAGGGGGCTGACACTGAAGCTTTCTTT.